The rows below give T cell receptor beta chains drawn from one sample of a study of blood T cell repertoires in COVID-19. Only in-frame clones appear in the TCRdb table, and some are missing; sequencing was by immunoSEQ multiplex PCR. The data show approximately 140,000 clones, around 88% seen once. Source material: peripheral blood. These receptors all come from a man between 50 and 59 years old with active or convalescent COVID-19. Both conserved end residues are trimmed from each CDR3.

>TRBV5-6|10|TRBJ2-7
ASTTGRGEQY
>TRBV7-9|12|TRBJ2-7
ASSLAGGPIEQY
>TRBV2|13|TRBJ2-5
ASRAGTGGAETQY
>TRBV25-1|14|TRBJ1-4
ASSEWGGEGYEKLF
>TRBV7-2|14|TRBJ2-3
ASSLAVGAGTDTQY
>TRBV24-1|14|TRBJ2-2
ATSDAGGTNTGELF
>TRBV28|14|TRBJ1-5
ASSPLGGIGNQPQH
>TRBV2|11|TRBJ1-2
ASSGTVIYGYT
>TRBV11-2|13|TRBJ2-7
ASSLGGEVTYEQY
>TRBV25-1|13|TRBJ2-1
ASNSLAGSYNEQF
>TRBV12-5|13|TRBJ2-1
ASGLRTGGLDEQF
>TRBV2|20|TRBJ2-4
ASSEVPPNRNSWDRSRYIQY
>TRBV6-5|11|TRBJ1-1
ASRTGRDGEAF
>TRBV25-1|13|TRBJ1-2
ASSESGDRDSGYT
>TRBV2|13|TRBJ1-1
ASSVSTGLGTEAF
>TRBV10-2|17|TRBJ2-6
ASSVPPGQGIYGANVLT
>TRBV29-1|10|TRBJ1-1
SVAGEGTEAF
>TRBV7-2|11|TRBJ1-3
ASSSPVGNTIY
>TRBV19|17|TRBJ2-2
ASLLLPGQGAQNTGELF
>TRBV5-4|12|TRBJ1-3
ASSLRGTGNTIY
>TRBV10-2|11|TRBJ2-2
ASTNDFTGELF
>TRBV10-2|10|TRBJ1-1
ASRWRDTEAF
>TRBV9|14|TRBJ2-1
ASSVGGTSGRDEQF
>TRBV30|11|TRBJ1-2
AWSPRDTHGYT
>TRBV23-1|17|TRBJ2-1
ASSQTSGIVLNLYNEQF
>TRBV5-1|13|TRBJ1-1
ASSLSAGGSTEAF
>TRBV15|13|TRBJ2-5
ATSRETGGLETQY
>TRBV5-1|12|TRBJ1-2
ASSLNPGPDGYT
>TRBV5-6|10|TRBJ2-7
ASSLLNYEQY
>TRBV21-1|14|TRBJ1-3
ATKRSGAAVGNTIY
>TRBV11-2|12|TRBJ2-4
ASSPGQGENIQY
>TRBV5-1|13|TRBJ1-6
ASSQDRTGGGSLH
>TRBV5-1|11|TRBJ2-5
ASSLYGQETQY
>TRBV5-1|12|TRBJ2-2
ASSSSGGGGELF
>TRBV30|8|TRBJ2-1
AWSVLEQF
>TRBV13|13|TRBJ2-7
ASSPSRDRSTKQY
>TRBV2|14|TRBJ2-5
ASSRYSLAGEETQY
>TRBV14|12|TRBJ2-3
ASSSRQFTDTQY
>TRBV27|12|TRBJ2-7
ASSSMGARYEQY
>TRBV6-5|11|TRBJ1-6
ASFRGSGSPLH
>TRBV19|13|TRBJ2-3
ASSTSGTSVDTQY
>TRBV19|12|TRBJ2-2
ASGGQGIAGELF
>TRBV2|10|TRBJ2-1
ASRLAGGGQF
>TRBV7-9|12|TRBJ1-2
ASSPGEGAGGYT
>TRBV6-1|11|TRBJ1-6
ASSEQGGSPLH